Listed here are 18 T cell receptor beta chains from one sample, sequenced in a study of shared clonotypes between healthy human individuals. Sequencing was performed with immunoSEQ multiplex PCR; in TCRdb, only in-frame clones are kept and a portion is missing. The repertoire consists of approximately 480,000 clones, with approximately 79% occurring once and the leading ten covering under 15%. The specimen sequenced was PBMCs. The receptors derive from a woman aged 40 to 50 in good health. Some clones in this sample may be carry-over from other donors' samples.

The V call is TRBV29-1, the J call TRBJ2-3; the D is unclear. The germline V gene has CDR1 SQVTM and CDR2 ANQGSEA. Trimming stripped 1 base from V and 0 bases from J, with 5 bases between. The CDR3 contains 13 residues. CDR3 protein: CSVEALSTDTQYF. In DNA form, the CDR3 reads TGCAGCGTTGAAGCCCTTAGCACAGATACGCAGTATTTT.

This sequence joins TRBV27 and TRBJ2-1; TRBD2 matches at 7 bases. The CDR3 extends over 18 amino acids. Germline V gene lookup returns CDR1 MNHEY and CDR2 SMNVEV (reference sequence). Trimming removed 3 bases from V and 9 bases from J; junction bases left unmatched: 20. This chain's CDR3 is CASSFSPPVFGLGVEQFF. DNA for the CDR3: TGTGCCAGCAGTTTCTCCCCCCCTGTATTCGGACTAGGGGTTGAGCAGTTCTTC.

CDR3 bases: TGTGCCAGCGCTATGGGGATTGAGCAGTTCTTC. It translates to CASAMGIEQFF. The J gene is TRBJ2-1, the V gene TRBV7-8; unclear D gene. This CDR3 spans 11 amino acids. Germline values: CDR1 SGHVS, CDR2 FQNEAQ. The V end lost 8 bases, the J end lost 9 bases, and 11 bases lay between the germline ends. Together with reference TRBV7-8 and TRBJ2-1, the CDR3 gives the full variable domain: GAGVSQSPRYKVAKRGQDVALRCDPISGHVSLFWYQQALGQGPEFLTYFQNEAQLDKSGLPSDRFFAERPEGSVSTLKIQRTQQEDSAVYLCASAMGIEQFFGPGTRLTVL.

V usage is TRBV29-1 and J usage is TRBJ2-7; the match to TRBD1 covers 8 bases. This CDR3 comprises 14 residues. Germline CDR1 is SQVTM and CDR2 is ANQGSEA. The junction had 10 bases not matched to a gene; V was cut back by 5 bases and J by 4 bases. CDR3 nucleotide sequence: TGCAGCGTTCCAACCGGGACAGGACCTTACGAGCAGTACTTC. Its protein is CSVPTGTGPYEQYF.

The CDR3 region is CASSSVTLQRQYEQYF. The CDR3, as DNA: TGTGCCAGCAGTTCCGTAACTTTACAGCGTCAGTACGAGCAGTACTTC. The J gene is TRBJ2-7, the V gene TRBV28; D remains ambiguous. The ends were cut back, 4 bases at V and 4 bases at J, with 20 bases in the middle. Germline V gene sequence: CDR1 MDHEN, CDR2 SYDVKM. This CDR3 has 16 amino acids. Full variable domain (rest looked up from reference TRBV28 and TRBJ2-7): DVKVTQSSRYLVKRTGEKVFLECVQDMDHENMFWYRQDPGLGLRLIYFSYDVKMKEKGDIPEGYSVSREKKERFSLILESASTNQTSMYLCASSSVTLQRQYEQYFGPGTRLTVT.

The chain has TRBV28 and TRBJ2-1; no firm D call. The V gene's germline CDR1 is MDHEN and CDR2 SYDVKM. Deletions cut 3 bases from V and 10 bases from J, with 10 bases between. The CDR3 spans 12 residues. The DNA for the CDR3 is TGTGCCAGCAGTTTTTTACAGAGAGAGCAGTTCTTC. It is translated as CASSFLQREQFF.

The rearrangement links TRBV27 to TRBJ2-7; TRBD1 or TRBD2 may be the D gene (5 bases each). V was clipped by 6 bases and J by 4 bases, with 13 bases between them. The CDR3 is 13 residues long. Germline CDR1 reads MNHEY; CDR2 reads SMNVEV (reference sequence). In DNA form, the CDR3 reads TGTGCCAGCAGCACTTGGGGGAGATACGAGCAGTACTTC. Its translation is CASSTWGRYEQYF.

J is TRBJ2-1 and V is TRBV11-2; 7 bases fit TRBD2. The J segment lost 7 bases and the V segment lost 5 bases, leaving 14 bases of the junction unmatched. This CDR3 comprises 16 residues. The germline V gene has CDR1 SGHAT and CDR2 FQNNGV. Written as DNA, the CDR3 is TGTGCCAGCAGCCCCCCCTATGGGAGGGCCGGGAATGAGCAGTTCTTC. Protein sequence: CASSPPYGRAGNEQFF.

V is TRBV30 and J is TRBJ1-1; a possible D gene is TRBD1 (6 bases). The CDR3 sequence is 15 residues long. Germline CDR1 GTSNPN, CDR2 SVGIG (reference sequence). V dropped 4 bases and J dropped 1 base, with 16 bases sitting between them. This CDR3 reads CAWNRGAGENTEAFF. CDR3 nucleotide sequence: TGTGCCTGGAACCGGGGGGCAGGGGAGAACACTGAAGCTTTCTTT.

V and J are TRBV5-4 and TRBJ2-3; 7 positions match TRBD2. Germline CDR1 and CDR2: SGHNT and YYREEE (reference sequence). CDR3 size: 15 residues. After removal of 0 bases from V and 4 bases from J, the junction contained 5 bases not matched to a gene. In DNA, the CDR3 is TGTGCCAGCAGCTTGGATACCCTAGCGGCAGATACGCAGTATTTT. Translating gives CASSLDTLAADTQYF.

The rearrangement links TRBV18 to TRBJ2-3; TRBD2 matches 9 bases. The CDR3 length is 15 residues. V trimming: 3 bases; J trimming: 4 bases; junction bases outside the gene matches: 5. CDR1 and CDR2 from the germline V gene are KGHSH and LQKENI. The CDR3 DNA sequence: TGTGCCAGCTCACCGATAGCGGGAGTGGCAGATACGCAGTATTTT. This gives the protein CASSPIAGVADTQYF. Using reference TRBV18 and TRBJ2-3 for the parts outside the CDR3, the full variable domain is NAGVMQNPRHLVRRRGQEARLRCSPMKGHSHVYWYRQLPEEGLKFMVYLQKENIIDESGMPKERFSAEFPKEGPSILRIQQVVRGDSAAYFCASSPIAGVADTQYFGPGTRLTVL.

The chain recombines TRBV11-3 with TRBJ2-1; 10 bases are a match to TRBD2. The CDR3 runs 15 residues. The germline gives CDR1 SGHNT, CDR2 YENEEA. Trimming cost V 4 bases and J 8 bases; bases outside gene matches: 8. CDR3 region: CASSSSGRGLDEQFF. CDR3 in DNA: TGTGCCAGCAGCTCTAGCGGGAGAGGGTTGGATGAGCAGTTCTTC.

The gene calls are TRBV28 and TRBJ2-7; D is unclear. Per germline, CDR1 MDHEN and CDR2 SYDVKM. This CDR3 is 12 amino acids long. Trimming cost V 1 base and J 9 bases, with 10 bases left between them. CDR3 sequence reads: CASSLSELGQYF. The CDR3 DNA is TGTGCCAGCAGTTTATCGGAACTGGGGCAGTACTTC.

The V gene is TRBV5-4, the J gene TRBJ2-1; a weak D match, TRBD2 (6 bases). Between the trimmed V and J ends, which lost 0 bases and 8 bases, there was a span of 15 bases. The germline gives CDR1 SGHNT, CDR2 YYREEE (reference sequence). The CDR3 extends over 15 amino acids. CDR3 sequence: CASSLVEGSADEQFF. The CDR3 bases are TGTGCCAGCAGCTTGGTGGAGGGGTCGGCGGATGAGCAGTTCTTC.

This clone has just one count. The gene calls are TRBV10-2 and TRBJ2-7, with 9 nucleotides matching TRBD2. The V gene end was trimmed by 0 bases and the J gene end by 7 bases; junction bases not matched to a gene: 7. The CDR3 has 15 residues. Germline V gene lookup returns CDR1 WSHSY and CDR2 SAAADI. The CDR3 DNA is TGCGCCAGCAGTGAGTCGGGCGGGAGGGCCGGGGAGCAGTACTTC. Residues: CASSESGGRAGEQYF.

In nucleotides, the CDR3 is TGTGCCAGCAGCTTAGTGGGGAAAGAGACCCAGTACTTC. Translated, it gives CASSLVGKETQYF. The J gene is TRBJ2-5, the V gene TRBV7-7; the D is unclear. Germline CDR1 SSHAT, CDR2 FNYEAQ (reference sequence). V was clipped by 1 base and J by 3 bases, with 6 bases between them. The CDR3 consists of 13 residues.

This chain joins TRBV7-9 and TRBJ2-1, with no clear D. Trimming stripped 2 bases from V and 6 bases from J, with 11 bases between. The CDR3 totals 14 residues. CDR1 is SEHNR, CDR2 FQNEAQ, per germline (reference sequence). The CDR3 DNA is TGTGCCAGCAGCTTATCAGCACCCCCCAATGAGCAGTTCTTC. Translation: CASSLSAPPNEQFF.

This clone was counted many times. The chain uses TRBV7-8 and TRBJ2-2; tentatively, D is TRBD2 (5 bases). Germline V gene lookup returns CDR1 SGHVS and CDR2 FQNEAQ. V lost 0 bases and J 0 bases, leaving 8 bases between the germline ends. The CDR3 sequence is 16 residues long. CDR3 sequence: CASSLASGSNTGELFF. The CDR3 bases are TGTGCCAGCAGCTTAGCAAGCGGCTCGAACACCGGGGAGCTGTTTTTT.